The clone carrying this T cell receptor (beta chain) showed up just once. V was clipped by 3 bases and J by 0 bases, with 6 bases between them. Germline CDR1 and CDR2: SGHTA and FQGNSA. CDR3 length: 14 amino acids. Original processing methods: How many nucleated cells were present was estimated from reference gene primer amplification. The repertoire was sequenced with immunoSEQ multiplex PCR; TCRdb's copy has only in-frame clones and lacks some. V and J calls and clone size are as listed in that table; D and trimming were resolved from the DNA. The data contain about 110,000 clones, around 80% of them singletons. This record comes from a study of blood T cell repertoires in COVID-19. In the study overall: There were acute and convalescent COVID-19 samples, and they came from the United States, Italy and Spain. Sources were T cells, B-cell-depleted T cells, or PBMCs; the material itself was cDNA or gDNA.

The receptor comes from a human donor in a cohort sampled during active or convalescent COVID-19. The chain links TRBV7-2 to TRBJ1-3; D not resolved. Sequenced input: peripheral blood. CDR3 residues: CASSLSYSGNTIYF. The CDR3 DNA reads TGTGCCAGCAGCTTGTCGTACTCTGGAAACACCATATATTTT. Complete variable domain (other parts from reference TRBV7-2 and TRBJ1-3): GAGVSQSPSNKVTEKGKDVELRCDPISGHTALYWYRQSLGQGLEFLIYFQGNSAPDKSGLPSDRFSAERTGGSVSTLTIQRTQQEDSAVYLCASSLSYSGNTIYFGEGSWLTVV.